These T cell receptor beta chains were read from a single sample in a study of vaccination and CD4 T cells after COVID-19. Via MiXCR, TCRdb re-called the PCR reads, giving one row per CDR3 protein. The sample contains roughly 15,000 distinct CDR3 sequences, 54% of which appear only once. Their recognized antigens are unknown. The sequencing here drew on cultured CD4+ T cells from blood, taken after SARS-CoV-2 vaccination. The source of these receptors is a human donor with COVID-19. The CDR3 runs from the conserved cysteine through the conserved F or W. The D gene is left open where the match is weak. Clone size is given for some rows only: seen once, a few or many times, or a class if the clone is expanded.

J gene	V gene	D gene	clone size	CDR3 protein	CDR3 DNA
TRBJ2-5	TRBV4-1	TRBD1	once	CASSPWDSPDTQYF	TGCGCCAGCAGCCCTTGGGACAGCCCAGACACCCAGTACTTC
TRBJ1-2	TRBV7-9	-	-	CASSLAPYGYTF	TGTGCCAGCAGCTTAGCCCCCTATGGCTACACCTTC
TRBJ2-5	TRBV6-1	TRBD1	few	CASRETGSGRETQYF	TGTGCCAGCAGGGAGACAGGGTCCGGGCGGGAGACCCAGTACTTC
TRBJ1-1	TRBV27	TRBD1	-	CASTRTGGLTEAFF	TGTGCCAGCACGCGGACAGGGGGCTTGACTGAAGCTTTCTTT
TRBJ2-4	TRBV30	-	-	CAWSVGGAKNIQYF	TGTGCCTGGAGTGTAGGGGGGGCCAAAAACATTCAGTACTTC
TRBJ1-4	TRBV20-1	-	-	CSARGEKLFF	TGCAGTGCTAGAGGGGAAAAACTGTTTTTT
TRBJ2-7	TRBV27	-	-	CASSPTGTTISYEQYF	TGTGCCAGCAGTCCGACAGGTACTACAATCTCCTACGAGCAGTACTTC
TRBJ2-5	TRBV7-6	-	-	CAAAPWTVGIETQYF	TGTGCAGCAGCTCCCTGGACAGTCGGGATAGAGACCCAGTACTTC
TRBJ2-3	TRBV27	-	few	CASSFQGGKTDTQYF	TGTGCCAGCAGTTTCCAGGGGGGGAAGACAGATACGCAGTATTTT
TRBJ2-1	TRBV7-2	-	-	CASSDRRADNEQFF	TGTGCCAGCAGCGACCGAAGGGCTGACAATGAGCAGTTCTTC
TRBJ2-5	TRBV11-3	TRBD1	-	CASSLDRQGETQYF	TGTGCCAGCAGCTTGGACAGGCAAGGGGAGACCCAGTACTTC
TRBJ1-2	TRBV28	-	-	CASRGGGLSNYGYTF	TGTGCCAGCAGGGGTGGGGGACTTTCTAACTATGGCTACACCTTC
TRBJ1-2	TRBV20-1	TRBD1	-	CSASLRDSENHGYTF	TGCAGTGCTAGCCTCCGGGACAGCGAAAACCACGGCTACACCTTC
TRBJ2-7	TRBV7-9	TRBD2	-	CASTLPPSGVYEQYF	TGTGCCAGCACCCTCCCCCCTAGCGGGGTCTACGAGCAGTACTTC
TRBJ1-1	TRBV6-1	-	once	CASSIDRNTEAFF	TGTGCCAGCAGTATAGACCGTAACACTGAAGCTTTCTTT
TRBJ1-2	TRBV27	-	few	CASSSPGNYGYTF	TGTGCCAGCAGTTCACCGGGAAACTATGGCTACACCTTC
TRBJ1-2	TRBV19	-	-	CASSILSRDKHYGYTF	TGTGCCAGTAGTATCCTCTCCAGGGACAAGCACTATGGCTACACCTTC
TRBJ2-7	TRBV2	-	-	CASNGGLYEQYF	TGTGCCAGCAACGGGGGACTCTACGAGCAGTACTTC
TRBJ2-7	TRBV20-1	-	-	CSARDRRDIIYEQYF	TGCAGTGCTCGAGACCGGCGGGACATCATCTACGAGCAGTACTTC
TRBJ1-1	TRBV20-1	-	few	CSARGGIGEAFF	TGCAGTGCTAGGGGGGGAATTGGTGAAGCTTTCTTT
TRBJ1-4	TRBV20-1	-	once	CSAKTQGILEKLFF	TGCAGTGCTAAGACCCAGGGGATCCTTGAAAAACTGTTTTTT
TRBJ2-5	TRBV11-1	TRBD2	-	CASRSGASGYKLQETQYF	TGTGCCAGCCGAAGCGGGGCTAGCGGATATAAGCTACAAGAGACCCAGTACTTC
TRBJ2-3	TRBV7-6	-	-	CASSPLSGSSTDTQYF	TGTGCCAGCAGTCCCTTGAGCGGGTCTAGCACAGATACGCAGTATTTT
TRBJ1-2	TRBV27	-	-	CASHRAGLGGYTF	TGTGCCAGTCATAGAGCGGGATTGGGTGGCTACACCTTC
TRBJ2-7	TRBV24-1	TRBD1	few	CATSDTGTGVGEQYF	TGTGCCACCAGTGATACCGGGACAGGGGTGGGCGAGCAGTACTTC
TRBJ2-3	TRBV11-2	TRBD2	once	CASSLVENGGGTDTQYF	TGTGCCAGCAGCTTAGTGGAAAACGGGGGGGGCACAGATACGCAGTATTTT
TRBJ1-2	TRBV7-2	TRBD1	few	CASSLVRQGSYGYTF	TGTGCCAGCAGCTTAGTTAGACAGGGAAGCTATGGCTACACCTTC
TRBJ1-6	TRBV23-1	-	-	CASSQNRAPGSPLHF	TGCGCCAGCAGTCAAAACAGGGCCCCGGGTTCACCCCTCCACTTT
TRBJ1-5	TRBV28	TRBD1	-	CASSLFRDSPHQPQHF	TGTGCCAGCAGTTTGTTCCGGGACAGTCCTCATCAGCCCCAGCATTTT
TRBJ1-5	TRBV27	-	-	CASRYLAGAGTPQHF	TGTGCCAGCAGGTACCTCGCCGGGGCCGGAACGCCCCAGCATTTT
TRBJ1-6	TRBV11-2	TRBD1	-	CASSLARDSNSPLHF	TGTGCCAGCAGCTTAGCCCGGGACAGCAATTCACCCCTCCACTTT
TRBJ2-7	TRBV12-3/TRBV12-4	TRBD2	-	CASTERGRLYEQYF	TGTGCCAGCACCGAGCGGGGACGCCTATACGAGCAGTACTTC
TRBJ1-3	TRBV19	-	few	CASSFPSGNTIYF	TGTGCCAGTAGTTTCCCTTCTGGAAACACCATATATTTT
TRBJ2-3	TRBV27	TRBD2	few	CASSLSIKVASGSTDTQYF	TGTGCCAGCAGTTTATCGATAAAGGTGGCTAGCGGATCCACAGATACGCAGTATTTT
TRBJ2-6	TRBV6-1	TRBD1	-	CASARGTGASGANVLTF	TGTGCCAGCGCCCGAGGGACAGGGGCATCCGGGGCCAACGTCCTGACTTTC
TRBJ2-3	TRBV24-1	-	-	CATSDPSGASTDTQYF	TGTGCCACCAGTGATCCTTCAGGGGCCAGCACAGATACGCAGTATTTT
TRBJ1-5	TRBV18	-	once	CASSPLGNSNQPQHF	TGTGCCAGCTCACCATTGGGAAATAGCAATCAGCCCCAGCATTTT
TRBJ1-3	TRBV20-1	TRBD1	few	CSARTGDKGGNTIYF	TGCAGTGCAAGAACAGGGGACAAGGGTGGAAACACCATATATTTT
TRBJ1-2	TRBV29-1	TRBD1	-	CSAAGGTGYGYTF	TGCAGCGCCGCAGGGGGGACGGGGTATGGCTACACCTTC
TRBJ2-1	TRBV2	TRBD1	-	CASSSPTGSYNEQFF	TGTGCCAGCAGTTCCCCGACAGGGTCCTACAATGAGCAGTTCTTC
TRBJ1-2	TRBV14	-	few	CASSQTGRYGYTF	TGTGCCAGCAGCCAAACAGGTCGCTATGGCTACACCTTC
TRBJ2-2	TRBV19	-	-	CASSSPGEAGELFF	TGTGCCAGTAGTAGCCCCGGAGAGGCCGGGGAGCTGTTTTTT
TRBJ2-7	TRBV20-1	-	few	CSASDEGRNSYEQYF	TGCAGTGCTAGCGATGAAGGGCGAAATTCCTACGAGCAGTACTTC
TRBJ2-3	TRBV11-3	-	-	CASSGGTLGDTQYF	TGTGCCAGCAGCGGGGGAACCCTGGGGGATACGCAGTATTTT
TRBJ1-3	TRBV27	-	once	CASSPWTGNTIYF	TGTGCCAGCAGTCCATGGACAGGAAACACCATATATTTT
TRBJ2-7	TRBV7-3	TRBD1	once	CASSEGQMYEQYF	TGTGCCAGCAGCGAGGGACAGATGTACGAGCAGTACTTC